One sample yielded the 25 T cell receptor beta chains listed below, sequenced in a study of identical twins. Each CDR3 protein is one row after TCRdb ran MiXCR on the 5' RACE reads. The profile covers some 500,000 distinct CDR3 sequences, with under 25% appearing a single time and about 0.99% taken by the ten largest. The same sample was also used in a study of T cells expressing NK-cell markers.

The material sequenced was CD4+ T cells sorted from blood. These receptors were collected from a woman younger than 35 in good health.

V and J are TRBV19 and TRBJ1-5; D remains unclear. This CDR3 is built from 13 residues. Germline CDR1 is LNHDA and CDR2 is SQIVND (reference sequence). Trimming removed 6 bases at V and 4 bases at J, with 10 bases between. As DNA, the CDR3 is TGTGCCAGTAGACTGACTGTGAATCAGCCCCAGCATTTT. Its translation is CASRLTVNQPQHF.

The J gene is TRBJ2-3, the V gene TRBV6-5; TRBD1 matches 9 bases. The CDR3 consists of 15 residues. Germline assignment: CDR1 MNHEY and CDR2 SVGAGI. The junction had 4 bases not matched to a gene; V was cut back by 2 bases and J by 4 bases. In DNA, the CDR3 is TGTGCCAGCAGTTACGCGGGACAGGGCCCAGATACGCAGTATTTT. Protein product: CASSYAGQGPDTQYF.

The chain recombines TRBV24-1 with TRBJ2-7, with D unclear. This CDR3 has 11 residues. Germline loops: CDR1 KGHDR, CDR2 SFDVKD. V was shortened by 4 bases and J by 3 bases, with 3 bases between the two germline ends. CDR3 sequence reads: CATSEDYEQYF. The CDR3 DNA follows: TGTGCCACCAGTGAAGACTACGAGCAGTACTTC.

The sample holds a few counts of this clonotype. CDR3 bases: TGTGCCAGCAGCCTGTTACTAGCGGGGATCTACAATGAGCAGTTCTTC. Its translation: CASSLLLAGIYNEQFF. The genes are TRBV5-6 and TRBJ2-1; 10 bases line up with TRBD2. The V segment lost 4 bases and the J segment 3 bases; nucleotides outside the gene matches: 7. The germline gives CDR1 SGHDT, CDR2 YYEEEE. The CDR3 spans 16 residues.

This chain joins TRBV18 and TRBJ2-7; D gene unclear. Per germline, CDR1 KGHSH and CDR2 LQKENI. Trimming pared 5 bases from V and 4 bases from J, leaving 18 bases between. This CDR3 comprises 15 residues. CDR3: CASSSSLPSGYEQYF. Here the CDR3 DNA reads TGTGCCAGCTCATCTTCTCTCCCGAGTGGATACGAGCAGTACTTC.

This clonotype was picked up many times. The CDR3 spells CASSHRDRGLKQPQHF. The CDR3 nucleotides read TGTGCCAGCAGTCACCGGGACAGGGGGTTGAAACAGCCCCAGCATTTT. The chain couples TRBV12-3 or TRBV12-4 to TRBJ1-5, with TRBD1 matching over 11 bases. The CDR3 runs to 16 residues. J lost 7 bases, V lost 5 bases, and 10 bases had no gene match.

This clonotype was seen more than once but under ten times. The chain employs TRBV10-3 and TRBJ2-3; D remains unclear. The ends were cut back, 3 bases at V and 2 bases at J, with 9 bases in the middle. The length of the CDR3 is 14 residues. Per germline, CDR1 ENHRY and CDR2 SYGVKD. The CDR3 nucleotides read TGTGCCATCAGTGACCGGACCTCCACAGATACGCAGTATTTT. Translating gives CAISDRTSTDTQYF.

This clonotype was observed at least ten times. This sequence joins TRBV5-1 and TRBJ2-7, with D possibly being TRBD1 or TRBD2 (5 bases each). The V end was cut by 4 bases, the J end by 6 bases, with 8 bases between. Per germline, CDR1 SGHRS and CDR2 YFSETQ. The CDR3 loop spans 11 amino acids. The CDR3: CASSLGTEQYF. The CDR3 nucleotides are TGCGCCAGCAGCCTGGGGACCGAGCAGTACTTC.

This clonotype was detected ten times or more. The gene calls are TRBV10-3 and TRBJ2-3; weak D call: TRBD2 (5 bases). Germline CDR1 ENHRY, CDR2 SYGVKD. There are 13 residues in the CDR3. With 4 bases removed from V and 2 bases from J, the gap between germline ends came to 7 bases. The CDR3 DNA reads as TGTGCCATCAGTGCGGGATTCACAGATACGCAGTATTTT. It yields the protein CAISAGFTDTQYF.

This sequence joins TRBV10-3 and TRBJ2-2; D is undetermined. The CDR3 has 11 residues. The germline V gene encodes CDR1 ENHRY and CDR2 SYGVKD. V shed 4 bases and J shed 6 bases, with 3 bases lying between them. The CDR3 spells CAISGSGELFF. The CDR3 nucleotides read TGTGCCATCAGTGGGTCCGGGGAGCTGTTTTTT.

This clonotype has a handful of counts. The gene calls are TRBV5-1 and TRBJ2-5; 14 bases are shared with TRBD2. After removal of 3 bases from V and 3 bases from J, the junction contained 4 bases not matched to a gene. The CDR3 loop spans 16 amino acids. Germline loops: CDR1 SGHRS, CDR2 YFSETQ. DNA of the CDR3: TGCGCCAGCAGCTCTTTGACTAGCGGGGGGGAAGAGACCCAGTACTTC. As protein: CASSSLTSGGEETQYF.

Ten or more counts support this clonotype. V is TRBV5-1 and J is TRBJ2-1; a weak D match, TRBD2 (6 bases). V lost 6 bases and J 6 bases, leaving 10 bases between the germline ends. Germline V CDR1 and CDR2: SGHRS, YFSETQ. The CDR3 covers 12 residues. The CDR3 loop reads CASKWRGNEQFF. CDR3 coding DNA: TGCGCCAGCAAGTGGCGGGGCAATGAGCAGTTCTTC.

This clonotype was counted only a few times. The CDR3 bases are TGCAGTGCTAGCCGACCGATTGTCGTGTCACCCCTCCACTTT. It translates to CSASRPIVVSPLHF. This chain connects TRBV20-1 to TRBJ1-6, with unresolved D. The germline V gene encodes CDR1 DFQATT and CDR2 SNEGSKA (reference sequence). Trimming pared 3 bases from V and 10 bases from J, leaving 16 bases between. The CDR3 has 14 residues.

The rearrangement uses TRBV6-5 and TRBJ2-7, with D hard to call. This CDR3 region has 12 residues. Trimming pared 10 bases from V and 0 bases from J, leaving 10 bases between. From germline, CDR1 is MNHEY and CDR2 SVGAGI. CDR3 sequence reads: CATSGNSYEQYF. The DNA of the CDR3 is TGTGCCACTTCGGGCAACTCCTACGAGCAGTACTTC.

This clonotype was observed at least ten times. The V gene is TRBV9, the J gene TRBJ1-5; no clear D gene. Trimming cost V 3 bases and J 5 bases, with 15 bases left between them. This CDR3 contains 15 residues. Per germline, CDR1 SGDLS and CDR2 YYNGEE. The CDR3 loop reads CASSEYGNYDQPQHF. CDR3 nucleotides: TGTGCCAGCAGCGAGTACGGGAACTATGATCAGCCCCAGCATTTT.

This clonotype showed up just a few times. The chain has TRBV5-5 and TRBJ2-1; 9 positions match TRBD2. This CDR3 contains 16 residues. From germline, CDR1 is SGHKS and CDR2 YYEKEE (reference sequence). V gave up 4 bases and J gave up 6 bases; unmatched junction bases: 11. The CDR3 bases are TGTGCCAGCAGCCCGACCGGGACTAGCCCCTTCAATGAGCAGTTCTTC. As protein: CASSPTGTSPFNEQFF.

The CDR3 spells CSGATGGAETQYF. The CDR3 DNA reads TGCAGCGGCGCGACTGGGGGGGCAGAGACCCAGTACTTC. This chain connects TRBV29-1 to TRBJ2-5; D may be TRBD2 (7 bases). CDR1 is SQVTM and CDR2 is ANQGSEA in the germline V gene. This CDR3 comprises 13 residues. Trimming took off 7 bases at V and 4 bases at J, with 16 bases between the two ends.

The chain links TRBV12-3 or TRBV12-4 to TRBJ1-5; D is undetermined. This CDR3 spans 14 amino acids. Trimming removed 5 bases from V and 2 bases from J, with 10 bases in between. The CDR3 nucleotides read TGTGCCAGCAGTCCTCGACGGGGCAATCAGCCCCAGCATTTT. It encodes CASSPRRGNQPQHF.

This CDR3 reads CASRRLTTDTQYF. CDR3 nucleotides: TGTGCCAGCCGGCGGTTGACGACAGATACGCAGTATTTT. The chain employs TRBV6-1 and TRBJ2-3; D call uncertain. CDR1 and CDR2 from the germline V gene are MNHNS and SASEGT. The V end was cut by 8 bases, the J end by 3 bases, with 12 bases between. The length of the CDR3 is 13 residues.

This chain connects TRBV2 to TRBJ1-2, with D possibly being TRBD1 (6 bases). The CDR3 runs to 13 residues. Germline CDR1 SNHLY, CDR2 FYNNEI. V lost 11 bases, J lost 1 base, and 14 bases lay in between. The CDR3 region is CAGRGGHNYGYTF. As DNA, the CDR3 is TGTGCCGGGCGCGGGGGGCATAACTATGGCTACACCTTC.

The V gene is TRBV12-3 or TRBV12-4, the J gene TRBJ2-3, with 10 bases matching TRBD2. Trimming at V came to 7 bases and at J to 2 bases, leaving 3 bases not matched to a gene. There are 14 residues in the CDR3. DNA for the CDR3: TGTGCCAGCACTAGCGGGAGTCACACAGATACGCAGTATTTT. Encoded protein: CASTSGSHTDTQYF.

This clonotype came up a few times. V is TRBV9 and J is TRBJ2-7, with no clear D. Trimming shortened V by 0 bases and J by 5 bases, and 9 bases separated the two germline ends. CDR1 and CDR2 (germline): SGDLS, YYNGEE. This CDR3 is 13 amino acids long. In DNA, the CDR3 is TGTGCCAGCAGCGTAGGGTGGCAGGACGAGCAGTACTTC. It codes for CASSVGWQDEQYF. The complete variable domain, with remaining parts taken from reference TRBV9 and TRBJ2-7, reads DSGVTQTPKHLITATGQRVTLRCSPRSGDLSVYWYQQSLDQGLQFLIQYYNGEERAKGNILERFSAQQFPDLHSELNLSSLELGDSALYFCASSVGWQDEQYFGPGTRLTVT.

This chain joins TRBV7-2 and TRBJ2-3; D may match TRBD1 or TRBD2 (5 bases each). This CDR3 spans 18 amino acids. Trimming removed 0 bases from V and 6 bases from J, with 22 bases in between. Germline V gene lookup returns CDR1 SGHTA and CDR2 FQGNSA. CDR3 protein: CASSLAYSGQGASDTQYF. CDR3 DNA: TGTGCCAGCAGCTTAGCTTATTCGGGGCAAGGGGCATCGGATACGCAGTATTTT.

There are a few counts of this clonotype. V usage is TRBV21-1 and J usage is TRBJ1-1; TRBD1, the table's D call, lacks a check against the DNA. TRBV21-1 is a pseudogene locus. This CDR3 region has 14 residues. Here the CDR3 reads CASAKGGGKTEAFF. CDR3 coding DNA: TGTGCCAGCGCCAAGGGCGGGGGCAAGACTGAAGCTTTCTTT.

The chain couples TRBV20-1 to TRBJ1-3; 7 bases align to TRBD1. The CDR3 is made up of 15 amino acids. Germline lookup yields CDR1 DFQATT and CDR2 SNEGSKA (reference sequence). The junction had 5 bases not matched to a gene; V was cut back by 0 bases and J by 3 bases. In DNA form, the CDR3 reads TGCAGTGCTAGAGATGGGACAGAACTTGGAAACACCATATATTTT. The encoded protein is CSARDGTELGNTIYF.